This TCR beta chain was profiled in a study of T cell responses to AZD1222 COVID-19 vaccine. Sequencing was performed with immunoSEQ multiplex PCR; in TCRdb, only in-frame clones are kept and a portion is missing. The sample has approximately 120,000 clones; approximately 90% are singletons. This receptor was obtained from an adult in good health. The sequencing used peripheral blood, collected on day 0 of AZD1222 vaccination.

CDR3 DNA: TGCGCCAGCAGCTGGGGGACAGTTATGAACACTGAAGCTTTCTTT. It translates to CASSWGTVMNTEAFF. The chain carries TRBV5-1 and TRBJ1-1, with 7 nucleotides matching TRBD1. Germline V lookup: CDR1 SGHRS, CDR2 YFSETQ. Trimming cost V 3 bases and J 0 bases; bases outside gene matches: 5. The CDR3 is 15 residues long.